The clone carrying this TCR beta chain came up a few times. The antigen is undetermined. MiXCR was run by TCRdb on the 5' RACE reads, yielding one entry per CDR3 protein. Of 250,000 or so distinct CDR3 sequences in the sample, around 17% are singletons; the top ten hold about 23%. Germline CDR1 and CDR2: MDHEN and SYDVKM. CDR3 size: 15 residues. Deletions cut 8 bases from V and 4 bases from J, with 18 bases between. The record originates from a study of T-cell memory formation after mild COVID-19. Points from the study as a whole: Clones contracting day 15 to 85 were balanced CD4/CD8; later expanders leaned CD4+.

The sample taken for sequencing was PBMCs or a T cell subset sorted from them (not recorded which). The clonotype originates from a man between 18 and 35 years old who had mild COVID-19 (a few samples of this study predate the infection). Cell type and time point are not known. This chain uses TRBV28 with TRBJ1-5; unclear D gene. In DNA, the CDR3 is TGTGCCAGCTGTGCTTGGGCCGTACAGAATCAGCCCCAGCATTTT. Its translation: CASCAWAVQNQPQHF.